The TCR beta chain described here comes from a study of STAT5B mutations in CD4+ large granular lymphocyte leukemia. V shed 0 bases and J shed 4 bases, with 7 bases lying between them. This CDR3 is built from 13 residues. Germline V gene lookup returns CDR1 SGHRS and CDR2 YFSETQ. The method was immunoSEQ multiplex PCR; TCRdb's version includes in-frame clones alone and lacks a portion of them. This sample has under 40,000 clones, with around 80% found just once. The sample consisted of CD4+ T cells from blood buffy coats. The clonotype originates from a human donor in good health. The rearrangement joins TRBV5-1 to TRBJ1-2; D ambiguous. CDR3 nucleotide sequence: TGCGCCAGCAGCTTGGGTGGCGGCTATGGCTACACCTTC. Residues: CASSLGGGYGYTF.